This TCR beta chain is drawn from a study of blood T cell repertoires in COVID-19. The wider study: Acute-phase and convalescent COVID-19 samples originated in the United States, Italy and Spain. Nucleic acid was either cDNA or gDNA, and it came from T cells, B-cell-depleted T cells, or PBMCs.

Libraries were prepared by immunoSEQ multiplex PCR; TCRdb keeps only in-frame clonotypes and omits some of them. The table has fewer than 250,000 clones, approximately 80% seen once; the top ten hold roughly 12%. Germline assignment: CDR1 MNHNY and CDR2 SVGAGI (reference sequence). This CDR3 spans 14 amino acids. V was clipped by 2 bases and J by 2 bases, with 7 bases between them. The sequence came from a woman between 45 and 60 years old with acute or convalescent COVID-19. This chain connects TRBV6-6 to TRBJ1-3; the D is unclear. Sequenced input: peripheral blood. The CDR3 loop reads CASSYMAAGNTIYF. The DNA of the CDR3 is TGTGCCAGCAGTTACATGGCGGCTGGAAACACCATATATTTT.